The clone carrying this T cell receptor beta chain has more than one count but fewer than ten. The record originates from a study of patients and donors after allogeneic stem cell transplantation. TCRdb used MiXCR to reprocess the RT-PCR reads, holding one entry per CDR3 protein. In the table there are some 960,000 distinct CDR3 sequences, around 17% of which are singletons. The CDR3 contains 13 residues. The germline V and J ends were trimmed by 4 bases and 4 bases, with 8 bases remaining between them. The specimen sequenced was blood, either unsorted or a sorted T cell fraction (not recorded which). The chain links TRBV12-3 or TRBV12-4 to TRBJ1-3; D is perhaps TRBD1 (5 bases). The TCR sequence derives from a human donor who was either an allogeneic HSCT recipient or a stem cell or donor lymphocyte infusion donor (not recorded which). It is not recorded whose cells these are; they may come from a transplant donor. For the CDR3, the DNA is TGTGCCAGCAGTTGGGGGAACGGAAACACCATATATTTT. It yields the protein CASSWGNGNTIYF.